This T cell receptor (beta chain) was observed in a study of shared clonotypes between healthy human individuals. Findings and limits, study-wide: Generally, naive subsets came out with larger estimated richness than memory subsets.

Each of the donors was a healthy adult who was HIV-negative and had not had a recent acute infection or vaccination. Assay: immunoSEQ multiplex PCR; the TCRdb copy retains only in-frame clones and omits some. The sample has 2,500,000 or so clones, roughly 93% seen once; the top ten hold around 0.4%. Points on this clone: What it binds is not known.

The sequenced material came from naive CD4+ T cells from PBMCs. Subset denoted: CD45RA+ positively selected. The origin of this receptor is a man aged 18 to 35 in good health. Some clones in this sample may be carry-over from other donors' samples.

The CDR3 loop is CAWSGDSNEKLFF. The CDR3 nucleotides read TGTGCCTGGAGTGGGGACTCTAATGAAAAACTGTTTTTT. This rearrangement joins TRBV30 to TRBJ1-4; a weak D match, TRBD1 (5 bases). The CDR3 spans 13 residues. V shed 1 base and J shed 3 bases, with 6 bases lying between them. Germline V lookup: CDR1 GTSNPN, CDR2 SVGIG (reference sequence).